Listed below are T cell receptor beta chains from one sample, sequenced in a study of T cell responses to AZD1222 COVID-19 vaccine. The repertoire was sequenced with immunoSEQ multiplex PCR; TCRdb's copy has only in-frame clones and lacks some. The table lists roughly 120,000 clones, about 88% of them singletons. The starting material was peripheral blood, obtained 28 days after the second AZD1222 dose. These receptors were obtained from an adult who received the AZD1222 COVID-19 vaccine. Each CDR3 is given with its conserved first and last residue. D genes are given only for firm matches. Some rows have no size entry. The others give once, few or many, or a class for an expanded clone.

TRBJ2-5 | . | TRBV11-2 | TRBD2 | TGTGCCAGCAGCCTCTGGGGACTAGCGGTAGAGACCCAGTACTTC | CASSLWGLAVETQYF
TRBJ1-2 | . | TRBV7-2 | . | TGTGCCAGCAGCTTAGATTATGGAGAGGGGTATGGCTACACCTTC | CASSLDYGEGYGYTF
TRBJ1-3 | . | TRBV15 | . | TGTGCCACCAGCAGAACAATTAGCTCTGGAAACACCATATATTTT | CATSRTISSGNTIYF
TRBJ1-2 | . | TRBV5-8 | . | TGTGCCAGCAGCTTGGTGTCCCGGCAAAACTATGGCTACACCTTC | CASSLVSRQNYGYTF
TRBJ1-3 | . | TRBV10-1 | TRBD1 | TGCGCCAGCAGCGGGACAGCCCCTGGAAACACCATATATTTT | CASSGTAPGNTIYF
TRBJ2-7 | . | TRBV2 | . | TGTGCCAGCAGTACCGGACGGACCCTATCCTACGAGCAGTACTTC | CASSTGRTLSYEQYF
TRBJ1-5 | . | TRBV28 | . | TGTGCCAGCACCCCCCAGGCCCAGCCCCAGCATTTT | CASTPQAQPQHF
TRBJ1-2 | . | TRBV18 | . | TGTGCCAGCTCCCAGGATCGCTATGGCTACACCTTC | CASSQDRYGYTF
TRBJ1-3 | . | TRBV6-6 | TRBD1 | TGTGCCAGCAGTCTCCGAGCTACCCACAGGGGGCCTTTTATCTCTGGAAACACCATATATTTT | CASSLRATHRGPFISGNTIYF
TRBJ1-5 | . | TRBV30 | . | TGTGCCTGGACAGGCGGGTACAATCAGCCCCAGCATTTT | CAWTGGYNQPQHF
TRBJ1-5 | . | TRBV12-3/TRBV12-4 | . | TGTGCCAGCAGTTTAGGAGGGGCAGGCCACAAAAATTTT | CASSLGGAGHKNF
TRBJ1-3 | . | TRBV28 | . | TGTGCCAGCACGCCCTCCGGAGCCGGAAACACCATATATTTT | CASTPSGAGNTIYF
TRBJ1-5 | . | TRBV4-3 | . | TGCGCCAGCAGCCAAGATCGGGCTAGTCAGCCCCAGCATTTT | CASSQDRASQPQHF
TRBJ1-5 | few | TRBV12-3/TRBV12-4 | . | TGTGCCAGCAGCTGGACCGAGAATCAGCCCCAGCATTTT | CASSWTENQPQHF
TRBJ1-1 | . | TRBV9 | . | TGTGCCAGCAGCGACGCGTTCGGGGACACTGAAGCTTTCTTT | CASSDAFGDTEAFF
TRBJ1-2 | . | TRBV15 | . | TGTGCCACCAGCAGGAAAGGGACTACTGGCTACACCTTC | CATSRKGTTGYTF
TRBJ2-3 | . | TRBV5-4 | . | TGTGCCAGCAGCTATCTAGGGGAGCAGGGGGGGGCGCAGTATTTT | CASSYLGEQGGAQYF
TRBJ1-1 | few | TRBV12-3/TRBV12-4 | . | TGTGCCAGCACGTCTATCCGAGGCACTGAAGCTTTCTTT | CASTSIRGTEAFF
TRBJ2-1 | few | TRBV6-4 | TRBD2 | TGTGCCAGCAGTGATACGGGGGAGGGCCCCCATGAGCAGTTCTTC | CASSDTGEGPHEQFF
TRBJ1-6 | . | TRBV15 | TRBD1 | TGTGCCACCAGCAGCCACCTAGAAGGGACAGGGAATTCACCCCTCCACTTT | CATSSHLEGTGNSPLHF
TRBJ2-1 | few | TRBV11-3 | TRBD2 | TGTGCCAGCAGCTTAGATGGGGAGGGATCCTACAATGAGCAGTTCTTC | CASSLDGEGSYNEQFF
TRBJ2-2 | . | TRBV5-6 | TRBD2 | TGTGCCAGCAGCTTGCGGCTAGCGGGTCCCACCGGGGAGCTGTTTTTT | CASSLRLAGPTGELFF
TRBJ2-5 | . | TRBV18 | . | TGTGCCAGCTCAGACACTCGGGGTTACCAAGAGACCCAGTACTTC | CASSDTRGYQETQYF
TRBJ1-1 | . | TRBV20-1 | . | TGCAGTGCTAGTCTAACAGTAAATGAAGCTTTCTTT | CSASLTVNEAFF
TRBJ2-7 | . | TRBV27 | . | TGTGCCAGCAGTGCAGGACCGAAGTCCTACGAGCAGTACTTC | CASSAGPKSYEQYF
TRBJ1-4 | . | TRBV25-1 | . | TGTGCCAGCAGTGACCCCGGGGGAGATAAGGTTAAAAAACTGTTTTTT | CASSDPGGDKVKKLFF
TRBJ1-2 | . | TRBV11-2 | . | TGTGCCAGCAGCGTAGAAAGGAGTGGCTACACCTTC | CASSVERSGYTF
TRBJ2-5 | . | TRBV30 | . | TGTGCCTGGAGTGTTCCGGCGGGGGCCGGGGAGACCCAGTACTTC | CAWSVPAGAGETQYF
TRBJ1-2 | . | TRBV4-1 | TRBD1 | TGCGCCAGCAGCCAAAAGAGGGGACAGATGGGAGGTGGCTACACCTTC | CASSQKRGQMGGGYTF
TRBJ1-5 | . | TRBV2 | TRBD1 | TGTGCCAGCAGACCAGACAGGGGCAACAATCAGCCCCAGCATTTT | CASRPDRGNNQPQHF
TRBJ1-5 | . | TRBV7-2 | . | TGTGCCAGCAGCTTTTTACAGGGAGGTCAGCCCCAGCATTTT | CASSFLQGGQPQHF
TRBJ1-2 | once | TRBV11-2 | TRBD1 | TGTGCCAGCAGCTCTACAGGGGATGGCTACACCTTC | CASSSTGDGYTF
TRBJ1-1 | . | TRBV19 | TRBD1 | TGTGCCAGTAGGATCATCGGCAGGGGGGACACTGAAGCTTTCTTT | CASRIIGRGDTEAFF
TRBJ2-5 | . | TRBV5-1 | . | TGCGCCAGCAGCTTGGGCGGGGCCAAAGAGACCCAGTACTTC | CASSLGGAKETQYF
TRBJ2-5 | . | TRBV19 | TRBD2 | TGTGCCAGTAGTACGGGGCAGCGGGACCGCATGGAGACCCAGTACTTC | CASSTGQRDRMETQYF
TRBJ1-2 | . | TRBV7-2 | . | TGTGCCAGCAGCTTAGAGGACAGACAGAGCTTC | CASSLEDRQSF
TRBJ1-2 | . | TRBV5-1 | . | TGCGCCAGCAGCCCCGCTTGGGGGGGGGACTATGGCTACACCTTC | CASSPAWGGDYGYTF
TRBJ2-1 | . | TRBV4-3 | . | TGCGCCAGCAGCCCCGCGGGGACCTACAATGAGCAGTTCTTC | CASSPAGTYNEQFF
TRBJ1-3 | . | TRBV19 | . | TGTGCCAGTAGTGGGGGAAACACCATATATTTT | CASSGGNTIYF
TRBJ1-5 | . | TRBV4-1 | . | TGCGCCAGCAGCCAAGATGAAAATAGCAATCAGCCCCAGCATTTT | CASSQDENSNQPQHF
TRBJ2-7 | . | TRBV19 | TRBD1 | TGTGCCAGTAGTATGGTGATTATTTTCCAGGGGGCGGAACACTACGAGCAGTACTTC | CASSMVIIFQGAEHYEQYF
TRBJ2-7 | . | TRBV4-3 | TRBD2 | TGCGCCAGCAGCCAGGTGGGACTAGCGGGGGCTAACGAGCAGTACTTC | CASSQVGLAGANEQYF
TRBJ1-5 | . | TRBV6-2/TRBV6-3 | . | TGTGCCAGCAGCCCTTATTCCCGGGGGGGCGATCAGCCCCAGCATTTT | CASSPYSRGGDQPQHF